A single sample gave rise to the 27 T cell receptor beta chains below, sequenced in a study of blood T cell repertoires in COVID-19. Clones were read by immunoSEQ multiplex PCR, and TCRdb kept only the in-frame ones, dropping some. There are around 300,000 clones in the sample; around 81% occur only once, and around 4% lies in the top ten. What was sequenced was peripheral blood. The receptors originated from a woman aged 45 to 65 with active or convalescent COVID-19.

The chain links TRBV7-6 to TRBJ2-1; TRBD2 agrees at 11 bases. In germline, CDR1 is SGHVS, CDR2 FNYEAQ. This CDR3 comprises 15 residues. V lost 6 bases and J lost 5; bases outside the gene matches: 6. CDR3 region: CASRPLAGGNNEQFF. CDR3 bases: TGTGCCAGCAGGCCGCTAGCGGGAGGAAACAATGAGCAGTTCTTC.

This chain uses TRBV13 with TRBJ2-5; 10 nucleotides agree with TRBD1. The CDR3 has 13 amino acids. With 3 bases clipped from V and 5 bases from J, the junction kept 0 bases outside the gene matches. Germline V gene data show CDR1 as PRHDT and CDR2 as FYEKMQ (reference sequence). CDR3 region: CASSLTGGETQYF. The DNA for the CDR3 is TGTGCCAGCAGCTTGACAGGGGGCGAGACCCAGTACTTC.

The V and J genes are TRBV12-3 or TRBV12-4 and TRBJ1-1; no reliable D call. The CDR3 loop spans 12 amino acids. The germline V and J ends were trimmed by 10 bases and 0 bases, with 9 bases remaining between them. As DNA, the CDR3 is TGTGCCACCTCCGGGATGAACACTGAAGCTTTCTTT. Amino acids: CATSGMNTEAFF.

This clone was observed once. The V call is TRBV19, the J call TRBJ2-7; 7 nucleotides line up with TRBD2. The CDR3 has 16 residues. Trimming cost V 2 bases and J 2 bases; bases outside gene matches: 9. CDR1 and CDR2 from the germline V gene are LNHDA and SQIVND (reference sequence). This CDR3 is CASSIKLARLTYEQYF. The CDR3 nucleotides read TGTGCCAGTAGTATAAAACTAGCGCGCCTTACCTACGAGCAGTACTTC.

This chain links TRBV20-1 with TRBJ1-3; 8 bases line up with TRBD1. V trimming: 3 bases; J trimming: 5 bases; junction bases outside the gene matches: 6. From germline, CDR1 is DFQATT and CDR2 SNEGSKA (reference sequence). The CDR3 spans 14 residues. CDR3 sequence reads: CSASWQGARNTIYF. The DNA of the CDR3 is TGCAGTGCTAGTTGGCAGGGGGCTCGAAACACCATATATTTT.

A few counts support this clone. DNA for the CDR3: TGTGCCAGCAGTGCTAGGGCGGGAGTTGGCAATGAGCAGTTCTTC. Its protein product is CASSARAGVGNEQFF. The rearrangement uses TRBV2 and TRBJ2-1, with TRBD2 matching 7 bases. V gave up 4 bases and J gave up 6 bases; unmatched junction bases: 9. This CDR3 has 15 amino acids. Germline CDR1 and CDR2: SNHLY and FYNNEI.

The V gene is TRBV6-2 or TRBV6-3, the J gene TRBJ1-5, with a possible D match to TRBD1 (5 bases). Germline CDR1 is MNHEY and CDR2 is SVGEGT. The CDR3 contains 17 residues. The V end lost 0 bases, the J end lost 4 bases, and 16 bases lay between the germline ends. CDR3 sequence: CASSYSVEGRPNQPQHF. For the CDR3, the DNA is TGTGCCAGCAGTTACTCGGTGGAGGGGAGACCAAATCAGCCCCAGCATTTT.

This clone is a singleton in its sample. The rearrangement links TRBV14 to TRBJ2-1, with a weak D call TRBD2 (5 bases). The V and J ends lost 3 bases and 5 bases respectively, with 17 bases between them. Germline CDR1 is SGHDN and CDR2 is FVKESK. This CDR3 has 16 amino acids. The CDR3 DNA is TGTGCCAGCAGCCATTATGCGGGCCAGCCTAACAATGAGCAGTTCTTC. It yields the protein CASSHYAGQPNNEQFF.

This chain connects TRBV12-3 or TRBV12-4 to TRBJ1-1; no definite D call. The CDR3 runs 12 residues. Trimming shortened V by 3 bases and J by 6 bases, and 8 bases separated the two germline ends. CDR3 bases: TGTGCCAGCAGTTTCGGGGTGGCTGAAGCTTTCTTT. Translating gives CASSFGVAEAFF.

The rearrangement joins TRBV27 to TRBJ1-4; D remains ambiguous. CDR1 MNHEY and CDR2 SMNVEV come from the germline V gene (reference sequence). Trimming stripped 0 bases from V and 4 bases from J, with 3 bases between. The CDR3 length is 13 residues. CDR3 nucleotides: TGTGCCAGCAGTTTATCCCTTAATGAAAAACTGTTTTTT. The encoded protein is CASSLSLNEKLFF.

The chain combines TRBV2 with TRBJ2-7; unclear D gene. Between the trimmed V and J ends, which lost 0 bases and 3 bases, there was a span of 12 bases. The CDR3 totals 15 residues. Germline lookup yields CDR1 SNHLY and CDR2 FYNNEI. The CDR3 protein is CASSEALRGNYEQYF. The DNA of the CDR3 is TGTGCCAGCAGTGAAGCGCTTCGAGGCAACTACGAGCAGTACTTC.

This chain joins TRBV11-3 and TRBJ2-1; the match to TRBD2 covers 10 bases. Trimming took 5 bases from V and 7 from J; bases not matched to a gene: 8. The CDR3 contains 15 residues. Germline CDR1 and CDR2: SGHNT and YENEEA. CDR3 loop: CASSPASGSGNEQFF. The DNA for the CDR3 is TGTGCCAGCAGCCCAGCTAGCGGGAGTGGTAATGAGCAGTTCTTC.

V usage is TRBV24-1 and J usage is TRBJ2-3, with 9 bases lining up with TRBD2. V lost 10 bases, J lost 3 bases, and 10 bases stayed unmatched. This CDR3 has 15 residues. CDR1 and CDR2 from the germline V gene are KGHDR and SFDVKD. In DNA, the CDR3 is TGTGCCACTCAGGGCGGGAGGGGGAAAACAGATACGCAGTATTTT. Translating it yields CATQGGRGKTDTQYF.

The chain recombines TRBV11-2 with TRBJ2-1; TRBD2 aligns across 12 bases. Germline V gene lookup returns CDR1 SGHAT and CDR2 FQNNGV. Losses at the gene ends were 3 bases for V and 14 bases for J; bases not matched to a gene: 5. The CDR3 is 13 amino acids. CDR3 nucleotide sequence: TGTGCCAGCAGCTTCGGGCTAGCGGGAGGGAAGTTCTTC. It yields the protein CASSFGLAGGKFF.

The rearrangement links TRBV5-1 to TRBJ2-5, with 8 nucleotides matching TRBD2. V gave up 0 bases and J gave up 1 base; unmatched junction bases: 5. There are 16 residues in the CDR3. CDR1 and CDR2 (germline): SGHRS, YFSETQ. The CDR3 nucleotides are TGCGCCAGCAGCTTGGGGCCCGGGAGGGGCCAAGAGACCCAGTACTTC. The encoded protein is CASSLGPGRGQETQYF.

This chain connects TRBV1 to TRBJ2-7; the table gives TRBD2 as D, unverified against the DNA. TRBV1 is flagged as a pseudogene. The CDR3 is 15 residues long. The chain's CDR3 is CTSSRKGTSALEQYF. In nucleotides, the CDR3 is TGCACCAGCAGCCGAAAGGGGACTAGCGCCTTGGAGCAGTACTTC.

In DNA, the CDR3 is TGTGCCTGGAGTGTGGAGGGAGGGAACACTGAAGCTTTCTTT. Amino acids: CAWSVEGGNTEAFF. The V gene is TRBV30, the J gene TRBJ1-1; D is ambiguous. CDR3 length equals 14 residues. V was trimmed by 0 bases and J by 1 base, leaving 9 bases between them. CDR1 and CDR2 (germline): GTSNPN, SVGIG (reference sequence).

The chain has TRBV19 and TRBJ2-1; 13 nucleotides line up with TRBD2. V shed 9 bases, J shed 2 bases, and the junction held 4 bases outside the gene matches. CDR1 is LNHDA, CDR2 SQIVND, per germline (reference sequence). This CDR3 is 15 amino acids long. This CDR3 reads CASETSGRTYNEQFF. The CDR3 bases are TGTGCCAGCGAGACTAGCGGGAGGACCTACAATGAGCAGTTCTTC.

This chain joins TRBV4-1 and TRBJ1-2, with D perhaps TRBD1 (6 bases). Germline V gives CDR1 MGHRA, CDR2 YSYEKL. V lost 5 bases to trimming and J lost 0 bases, with 16 bases between them. The CDR3 covers 16 residues. CDR3 in amino acids: CASSNFPTGSNYGYTF. In nucleotides, the CDR3 is TGCGCCAGCAGCAACTTTCCAACAGGGTCTAACTATGGCTACACCTTC.

This sequence joins TRBV2 and TRBJ1-6; 8 nucleotides line up with TRBD1. The germline V gene encodes CDR1 SNHLY and CDR2 FYNNEI. The CDR3 extends over 15 amino acids. J gave up 6 bases and V 6 bases, and 7 bases lay outside the gene matches. The CDR3 DNA reads as TGTGCCAGCAGCGGACAGGGTGGGGGTAATTCACCCCTCCACTTT. Protein product: CASSGQGGGNSPLHF.

The chain couples TRBV3-1 (or the pseudogene TRBV3-2) to TRBJ1-6; maybe TRBD1 (5 bases). Germline CDR1 and CDR2: LGHDT and YNNKEL (reference sequence). This CDR3 has 15 residues. Trimming took off 0 bases at V and 5 bases at J, with 8 bases between the two ends. The DNA of the CDR3 is TGTGCCAGCAGCCAAGACCCAGGGAATAATTCACCCCTCCACTTT. Its translation: CASSQDPGNNSPLHF.

The CDR3 here is CASSRQGVDGYTF. DNA for the CDR3: TGTGCCAGCAGCCGACAGGGAGTCGATGGCTACACCTTC. The chain couples TRBV5-6 to TRBJ1-2; 7 nucleotides align to TRBD1. V gave up 4 bases and J gave up 6 bases; unmatched junction bases: 6. Germline V gene lookup returns CDR1 SGHDT and CDR2 YYEEEE. The length of the CDR3 is 13 residues.

The J gene is TRBJ1-1, the V gene TRBV19; D not certain. With 7 bases removed from V and 0 bases from J, the gap between germline ends came to 9 bases. The CDR3 sequence is 13 residues long. CDR1 and CDR2 (germline): LNHDA, SQIVND (reference sequence). Here the CDR3 DNA reads TGTGCCAGTATCGGGATCATGAACACTGAAGCTTTCTTT. This gives the protein CASIGIMNTEAFF.

This clone occurred once. This chain links TRBV29-1 with TRBJ2-7; 9 nucleotides line up with TRBD1. The ends lost 0 bases at V and 2 bases at J; junction bases unmatched: 5. The CDR3 has 15 residues. Germline V gives CDR1 SQVTM, CDR2 ANQGSEA. CDR3: CSVEEGGQGPYEQYF. The CDR3 DNA reads TGCAGCGTTGAAGAGGGGGGACAGGGTCCCTACGAGCAGTACTTC.

The genes are TRBV19 and TRBJ2-2; TRBD1 matches 9 bases. Germline V gene data show CDR1 as LNHDA and CDR2 as SQIVND (reference sequence). The CDR3 is 17 amino acids. The V and J ends lost 4 bases and 5 bases, in that order; junction bases with no gene match: 11. CDR3 coding DNA: TGTGCCAGTAGTAAAGGGGCAACAGGGGGCCAGACCGGGGAGCTGTTTTTT. Translating it yields CASSKGATGGQTGELFF.

The genes are TRBV3-1 (or the pseudogene TRBV3-2) and TRBJ2-3; 16 bases line up with TRBD2. CDR3 length: 16 residues. J gave up 4 bases and V 4 bases, and 2 bases lay outside the gene matches. Looked up from germline, CDR1 is LGHDT and CDR2 is YNNKEL (reference sequence). As DNA, the CDR3 is TGTGCCAGCAGCCCGGGACTAGCGGGAGGGTCAGATACGCAGTATTTT. It is translated as CASSPGLAGGSDTQYF.

V gene TRBV29-1 combines with J gene TRBJ2-3; D might be TRBD1 (5 bases). CDR1 SQVTM and CDR2 ANQGSEA come from the germline V gene. CDR3 size: 12 residues. The V gene lost 4 bases and the J gene lost 9 bases, with 14 bases spanning the gap. CDR3 sequence (DNA): TGCAGCGTTGGACAGTCCAAGGGAACGCAGTATTTT. It encodes CSVGQSKGTQYF.